These 12 T cell receptor beta chains were all obtained from the same sample, sequenced in a study of OX40 agonist ivuxolimab in advanced cancers. The table came from immunoSEQ multiplex PCR; TCRdb's copy has only in-frame clones and leaves some out. The sample holds 15,000 to 20,000 clones, over 70% seen once. The sample in question was CD4+ or CD8+ T cells sorted from blood, obtained in a trial of the OX40 agonist ivuxolimab. All receptors derive from an adult with an advanced solid tumor such as melanoma, head and neck, liver or kidney cancer.

J is TRBJ2-3 and V is TRBV6-5; no reliable D call. V lost 2 bases and J 4 bases, leaving 10 bases between the germline ends. The CDR3 has 14 residues. Germline CDR1 reads MNHEY; CDR2 reads SVGAGI. CDR3 in DNA: TGTGCCAGCAGTTACGGTAGCTTCCCAGATACGCAGTATTTT. Translation gives CASSYGSFPDTQYF.

CDR3 region: CASSFGTGDNEQYF. DNA of the CDR3: TGTGCCAGCAGCTTTGGGACAGGGGACAACGAGCAGTACTTC. The chain uses TRBV5-4 and TRBJ2-7; 10 bases fit TRBD1. The junction had 4 bases not matched to a gene; V was cut back by 2 bases and J by 5 bases. Germline-derived CDR1 and CDR2 are SGHNT and YYREEE (reference sequence). CDR3 length: 14 amino acids.

This clone was observed once. V usage is TRBV30 and J usage is TRBJ2-7, with D possibly matching TRBD2 (6 bases). This CDR3 contains 15 residues. From germline, CDR1 is GTSNPN and CDR2 SVGIG (reference sequence). V was cut by 0 bases and J by 2 bases, with 14 bases left in between. The CDR3 is CAWSVSRDSPYEQYF. As DNA, the CDR3 is TGTGCCTGGAGTGTCTCCCGGGACTCCCCCTACGAGCAGTACTTC.

The chain combines TRBV5-1 with TRBJ2-5, with 7 bases identical to TRBD1. The CDR3 extends over 13 amino acids. CDR1 and CDR2 (germline): SGHRS, YFSETQ. J lost 2 bases, V lost 3 bases, and 1 base had no gene match. The CDR3 loop reads CASSWDRQETQYF. The CDR3 DNA reads as TGCGCCAGCAGCTGGGACAGACAAGAGACCCAGTACTTC.

The V and J genes are TRBV29-1 and TRBJ2-6; maybe TRBD1 (5 bases). There are 15 residues in the CDR3. The germline V gene encodes CDR1 SQVTM and CDR2 ANQGSEA. V lost 2 bases and J lost 3, with 11 bases in between. The CDR3 DNA reads TGCAGCGTTGAAAGCGACAGCCATGGGGCCAACGTCCTGACTTTC. Translating gives CSVESDSHGANVLTF.

The chain uses TRBV7-8 and TRBJ2-7, with 10 positions matching TRBD2. V gave up 5 bases and J gave up 3 bases; unmatched junction bases: 10. The germline V gene encodes CDR1 SGHVS and CDR2 FQNEAQ. This CDR3 spans 16 amino acids. CDR3: CASSPFGTSEDYEQYF. CDR3 DNA sequence: TGTGCCAGCAGCCCATTTGGGACTAGCGAAGACTACGAGCAGTACTTC.

Comment on this clone: One end of the junction does not line up with germline, which may come from a read error. The chain carries TRBV7-7 and TRBJ2-5; possibly TRBD1 for D (6 bases). The DNA end is a closer match to TRBJ2-7, so the J assignment may be wrong. The CDR3 sequence is 13 residues long. CDR1 is SSHAT and CDR2 is FNYEAQ in the germline V gene (reference sequence). CDR3: CASSLGQSDEQYF. The CDR3 bases are TGTGCTAGCAGCTTAGGACAGTCAGACGAGCAGTACTTC.

The rearrangement joins TRBV6-5 to TRBJ2-3, with 8 bases aligning to TRBD1. The CDR3 spans 14 residues. Germline trimming cut 6 bases from V and 4 bases from J; bases unmatched to any gene: 6. The germline V gene encodes CDR1 MNHEY and CDR2 SVGAGI. CDR3: CASRLTGGSDTQYF. CDR3 in DNA: TGTGCCAGCAGGCTAACAGGGGGATCAGATACGCAGTATTTT.

CDR3: CASSFFHGLAGGSSYNEQFF. The CDR3 region has the DNA TGTGCCAGCAGTTTTTTCCACGGGCTAGCGGGAGGCAGCTCCTACAATGAGCAGTTCTTC. The chain joins TRBV28 to TRBJ2-1, with TRBD2 matching over 11 bases. The germline V gene encodes CDR1 MDHEN and CDR2 SYDVKM. The V segment lost 3 bases and the J segment 0 bases; nucleotides outside the gene matches: 13. The CDR3 is 20 residues long.

The chain joins TRBV21-1 to TRBJ2-7; the D call TRBD2 from the table was never checked on the DNA. TRBV21-1 represents a pseudogene. The CDR3 runs to 16 residues. CDR3 protein: CASSKGPSGSPYEQYF. As DNA, the CDR3 is TGTGCCAGCAGCAAGGGGCCTAGCGGGAGCCCCTACGAGCAGTACTTC.

The V and J genes are TRBV19 and TRBJ1-4; D might be TRBD1 (5 bases). There are 17 residues in the CDR3. CDR1 is LNHDA, CDR2 SQIVND, per germline (reference sequence). Trimming shortened V by 4 bases and J by 3 bases, and 18 bases separated the two germline ends. The CDR3 here is CASSNRDGSVANEKLFF. The CDR3 nucleotides are TGTGCCAGTAGTAACCGGGACGGATCGGTTGCTAATGAAAAACTGTTTTTT.

The rearrangement uses TRBV19 and TRBJ2-1, with D possibly TRBD1 on 6 matching bases. V lost 5 bases and J 8 bases, leaving 13 bases between the germline ends. The CDR3 extends over 13 amino acids. Looked up from germline, CDR1 is LNHDA and CDR2 is SQIVND (reference sequence). CDR3 amino acids: CASSPGQGDEQFF. In DNA form, the CDR3 reads TGTGCCAGTAGTCCGGGACAAGGGGATGAGCAGTTCTTC.